This T cell receptor (beta chain) originates from a study of T cells after posttransplantation cyclophosphamide (dated by TCRdb to 2015 to 2016). Study-level background: The study tracked T cell repertoire reconstitution by TRB sequencing after myeloablative bone marrow transplantation using posttransplantation cyclophosphamide as GVHD prophylaxis. Antigen receptor sequencing was done on samples from roughly 35 PTCy-treated patients and from approximately 15 related bone marrow donors of those patients. Blood from every one of the roughly 33 PTCy patients who had 1-year posttransplant specimens underwent TRB sequencing. Up to 3 additional blood samples from 2 to 5.2 years after transplant were also TRB-sequenced in 3 patients, as was pretransplant blood from a handful of patients. TRA and TRB clonality were tightly correlated in 9 samples, so subsequent TCR analyses focused on TRB only. Public TRB sequences were checked against a database of over 3,000 sequences associated with responses to pathogens, tumor antigens, self-antigens and alloantigens.

Genomic DNA was the input for TRB sequencing, which was run either with the immunoSEQ assay at survey resolution or with the hsTCRB kit. The authors' analysis ran thus. The immunoSEQ software was used for initial read processing, and the LymphoSeq R package was used for repertoire analyses. Clonality was computed as 1 minus normalized Shannon entropy, and a Gini coefficient was also calculated for each TRB dataset. Phenotypes of unsorted samples were inferred by mapping TRB sequences from sorted subsets of the recipient or donor onto unsorted samples of the same recipient. As stored in TCRdb, this immuneACCESS dataset retains in-frame rearrangements with V and J assigned. A fraction of the clones does not appear; measured against another copy, unresolved V genes explain less than half of the discrepancy, and the remainder lacks a known reason. V, J and clone size reflect that table, while D and trimming were determined from the DNA. This sample is represented by some 5,000 clones; less than 80% of them were singletons. About 18% of the sample goes to the ten largest clones.

Results the study describes overall, beyond this receptor: The TRB repertoires of T cells infiltrating skin or GI tract showed only limited overlap with the TRB repertoires of T cells in blood. Across about 40 patients, TRB clonality was highly associated with recipient CMV seropositivity and CMV reactivation, and PTCy diversity was similar to diversity in CNI/methotrexate controls. Donor-recipient similarity was low at 1-2 months but increased during the first year, and donor CD8+ memory clones often dominated later blood repertoires.

Comment on this clone: Its antigen is still unknown. Base qualities are missing; no much larger clone stands one base away.

Related bone marrow donors provided peripheral blood samples on the day of marrow donation. Peripheral blood and bone marrow mononuclear cells were isolated by Ficoll-Hypaque density centrifugation and were cryopreserved. CD4+ and CD8+ T cells, including naive and memory subsets, were sorted by FACS on a FACSAria II. The germline V gene (reference sequence) specifies MNHEY as CDR1 and SMNVEV as CDR2. From the cysteine through the phenylalanine, the CDR3 covers 13 amino acids. The kept DNA is CDR3 alone, 39 bases in frame from the first base. V is pared back by 6 bases and J by 5 bases, with 13 bases lying between the germline termini.

The sequence is built from TRBV27 and TRBJ1-1; a tentative D call is TRBD1 (6 bases match). Sequenced material: memory CD8+ T cells sorted from blood. The TCR sequence derives from a woman aged 55 to 70 in good health, CMV-negative, and a related stem cell transplant donor. The nucleotides read TGTGCCAGCAGACCACAGGGTAATACTGAAGCTTTCTTT. This yields the protein CASRPQGNTEAFF.